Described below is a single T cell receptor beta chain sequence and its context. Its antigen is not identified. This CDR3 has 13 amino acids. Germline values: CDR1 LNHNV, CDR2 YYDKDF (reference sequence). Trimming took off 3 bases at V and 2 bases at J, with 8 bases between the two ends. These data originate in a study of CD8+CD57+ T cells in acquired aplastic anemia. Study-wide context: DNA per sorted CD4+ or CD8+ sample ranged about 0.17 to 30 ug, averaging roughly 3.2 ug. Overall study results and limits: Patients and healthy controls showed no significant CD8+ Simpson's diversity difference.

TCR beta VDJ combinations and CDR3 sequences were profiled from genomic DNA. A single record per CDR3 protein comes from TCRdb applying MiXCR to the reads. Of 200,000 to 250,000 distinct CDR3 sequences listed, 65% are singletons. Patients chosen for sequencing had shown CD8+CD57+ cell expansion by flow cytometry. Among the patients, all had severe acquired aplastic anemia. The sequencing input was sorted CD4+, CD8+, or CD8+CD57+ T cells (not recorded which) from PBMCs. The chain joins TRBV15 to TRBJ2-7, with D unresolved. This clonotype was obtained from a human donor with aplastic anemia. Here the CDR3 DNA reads TGTGCCACCAGCAGCTTGGGCCCCTACGAGCAGTACTTC. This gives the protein CATSSLGPYEQYF. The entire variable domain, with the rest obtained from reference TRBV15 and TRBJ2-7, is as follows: DAMVIQNPRYQVTQFGKPVTLSCSQTLNHNVMYWYQQKSSQAPKLLFHYYDKDFNNEADTPDNFQSRRPNTSFCFLDIRSPGLGDTAMYLCATSSLGPYEQYFGPGTRLTVT.